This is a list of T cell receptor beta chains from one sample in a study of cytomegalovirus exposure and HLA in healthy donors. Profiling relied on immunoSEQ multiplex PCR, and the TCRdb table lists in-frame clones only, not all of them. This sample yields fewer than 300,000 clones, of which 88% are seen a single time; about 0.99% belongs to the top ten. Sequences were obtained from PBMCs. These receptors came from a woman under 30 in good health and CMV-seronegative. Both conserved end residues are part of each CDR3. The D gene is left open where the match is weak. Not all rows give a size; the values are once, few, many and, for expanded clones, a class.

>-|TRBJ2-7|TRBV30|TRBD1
CAWRWGGTGSNEQYF
TGTGCCTGGAGGTGGGGGGGGACAGGGTCCAACGAGCAGTACTTC
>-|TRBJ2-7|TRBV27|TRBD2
CASSLSVAGSSYEQYF
TGTGCCAGCAGTTTATCGGTAGCGGGTAGCTCCTACGAGCAGTACTTC
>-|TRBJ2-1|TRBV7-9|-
CASSFADGSDEQFF
TGTGCCAGCAGCTTTGCTGACGGGAGTGATGAGCAGTTCTTC
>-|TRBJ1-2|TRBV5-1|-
CASSLRQVPDGYTF
TGCGCCAGCAGCTTGCGACAGGTACCCGATGGCTACACCTTC
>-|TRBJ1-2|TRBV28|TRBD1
CASSGTAIYGYTF
TGTGCCAGCAGTGGGACAGCGATATATGGCTACACCTTC
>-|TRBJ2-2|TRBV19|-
CASKAQGTNTGELFF
TGTGCCAGTAAGGCACAGGGCACGAACACCGGGGAGCTGTTTTTT
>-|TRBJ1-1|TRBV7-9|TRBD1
CASTRGQLNTEAFF
TGTGCCAGCACCCGGGGACAGCTGAACACTGAAGCTTTCTTT
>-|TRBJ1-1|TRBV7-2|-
CASSFSRVGNTEAFF
TGTGCCAGCAGCTTCTCCAGGGTGGGGAACACTGAAGCTTTCTTT
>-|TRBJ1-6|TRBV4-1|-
CASSHGQNSPLHF
TGCGCCAGCAGCCATGGACAGAATTCACCCCTCCACTTT
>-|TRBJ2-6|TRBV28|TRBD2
CASSRTSGTVSGANVLTF
TGTGCCAGCAGCAGGACTAGCGGGACCGTTTCGGGGGCCAACGTCCTGACTTTC
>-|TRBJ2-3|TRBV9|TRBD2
CASSGREEIDTQYF
TGTGCCAGCAGCGGGCGGGAGGAGATAGATACGCAGTATTTT
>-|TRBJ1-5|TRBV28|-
CASNTDSTDQPQHF
TGTGCCAGCAACACGGACAGCACGGATCAGCCCCAGCATTTT
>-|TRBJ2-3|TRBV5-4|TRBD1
CASSPGRQGSTDTQYF
TGTGCCAGCAGCCCAGGTAGACAGGGGAGCACAGATACGCAGTATTTT
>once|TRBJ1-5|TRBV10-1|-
CASSESSQPQHF
TGCGCCAGCAGTGAGTCGAGTCAGCCCCAGCATTTT
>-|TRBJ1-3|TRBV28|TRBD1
CASSAGQGGPGNTIYF
TGTGCCAGCAGTGCCGGACAGGGGGGTCCTGGAAACACCATATATTTT
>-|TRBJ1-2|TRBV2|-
CASNPRQVRSDYGYTF
TGTGCCAGCAACCCGAGACAGGTGAGGTCGGACTATGGCTACACCTTC
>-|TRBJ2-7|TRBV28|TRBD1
CASSKPDRFVYEQYF
TGTGCCAGCAGTAAACCGGACAGGTTTGTTTACGAGCAGTACTTC
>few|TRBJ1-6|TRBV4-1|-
CASSQEAGLSNSPLHF
TGCGCCAGCAGCCAAGAAGCAGGGCTGAGTAATTCACCCCTCCACTTT
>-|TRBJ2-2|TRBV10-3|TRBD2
CAISEALAGGFTGELFF
TGTGCCATCAGTGAGGCGCTAGCGGGAGGATTCACCGGGGAGCTGTTTTTT
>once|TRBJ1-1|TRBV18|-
CASSRPGGVNTEAFF
TGTGCCAGCTCCAGGCCGGGGGGCGTAAACACTGAAGCTTTCTTT
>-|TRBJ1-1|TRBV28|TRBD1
CASSLPTGRVNTEAFF
TGTGCCAGCAGTTTACCGACAGGGCGGGTGAACACTGAAGCTTTCTTT
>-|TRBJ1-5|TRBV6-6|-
CASSYDVGVNQPQHF
TGTGCCAGCAGTTACGACGTGGGAGTGAATCAGCCCCAGCATTTT
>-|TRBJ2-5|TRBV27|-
CASKKRGFQETQYF
TGTGCCAGCAAGAAACGAGGGTTCCAAGAGACCCAGTACTTC
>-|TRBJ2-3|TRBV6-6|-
CASSPGITDTQYF
TGTGCCAGCAGTCCCGGGATCACAGATACGCAGTATTTT
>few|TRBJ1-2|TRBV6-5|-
CASSPPGLRIYGYTF
TGTGCCAGCAGCCCCCCGGGACTGAGAATCTATGGCTACACCTTC
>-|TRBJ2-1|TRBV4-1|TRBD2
CASSQAPGLAYGEQFF
TGCGCCAGCAGCCAAGCCCCGGGACTAGCTTACGGTGAGCAGTTCTTC
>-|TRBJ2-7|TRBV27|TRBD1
CASSLGTGSYEQYF
TGTGCCAGCAGTTTAGGGACAGGGTCCTACGAGCAGTACTTC
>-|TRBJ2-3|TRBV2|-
CASSRGVGGDTQYF
TGTGCCAGCAGCAGAGGGGTGGGGGGAGATACGCAGTATTTT
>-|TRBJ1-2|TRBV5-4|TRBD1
CASSHGSLRTGSHYGYTF
TGTGCCAGCAGTCATGGTTCTTTGAGGACAGGGTCCCACTATGGCTACACCTTC